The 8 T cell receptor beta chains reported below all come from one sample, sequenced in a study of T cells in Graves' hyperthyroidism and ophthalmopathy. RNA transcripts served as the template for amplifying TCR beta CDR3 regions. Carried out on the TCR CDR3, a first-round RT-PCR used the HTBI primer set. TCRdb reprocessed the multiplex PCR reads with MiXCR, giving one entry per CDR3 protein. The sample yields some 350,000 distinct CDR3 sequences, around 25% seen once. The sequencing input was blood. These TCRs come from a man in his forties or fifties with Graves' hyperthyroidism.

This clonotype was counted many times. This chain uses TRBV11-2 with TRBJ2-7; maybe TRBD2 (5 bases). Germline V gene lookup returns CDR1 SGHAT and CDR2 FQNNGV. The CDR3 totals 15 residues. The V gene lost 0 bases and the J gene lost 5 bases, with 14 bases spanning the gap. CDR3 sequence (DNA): TGTGCCAGCAGCTTAGATTGGCGGGTTAGCGACGAGCAGTACTTC. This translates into CASSLDWRVSDEQYF.

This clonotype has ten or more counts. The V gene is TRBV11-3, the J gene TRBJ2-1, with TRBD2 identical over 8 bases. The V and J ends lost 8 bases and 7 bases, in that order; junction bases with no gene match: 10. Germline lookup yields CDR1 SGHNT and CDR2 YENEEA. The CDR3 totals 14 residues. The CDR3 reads CASAIGGRLNEQFF. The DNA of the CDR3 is TGTGCCAGCGCTATCGGCGGGAGGTTGAATGAGCAGTTCTTC.

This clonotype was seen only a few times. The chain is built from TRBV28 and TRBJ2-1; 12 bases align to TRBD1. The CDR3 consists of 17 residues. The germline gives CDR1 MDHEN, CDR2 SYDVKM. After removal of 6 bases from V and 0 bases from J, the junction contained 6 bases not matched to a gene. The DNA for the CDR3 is TGTGCCAGCAGGGGACAGGGGGCGCCGAGCTCCTACAATGAGCAGTTCTTC. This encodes CASRGQGAPSSYNEQFF.

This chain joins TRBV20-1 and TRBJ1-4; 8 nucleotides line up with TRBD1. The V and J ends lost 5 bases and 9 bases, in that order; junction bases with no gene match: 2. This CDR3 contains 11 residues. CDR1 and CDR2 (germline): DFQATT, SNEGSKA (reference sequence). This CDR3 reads CSAGQGKKLFF. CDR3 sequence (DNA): TGCAGTGCTGGACAGGGTAAAAAACTGTTTTTT.

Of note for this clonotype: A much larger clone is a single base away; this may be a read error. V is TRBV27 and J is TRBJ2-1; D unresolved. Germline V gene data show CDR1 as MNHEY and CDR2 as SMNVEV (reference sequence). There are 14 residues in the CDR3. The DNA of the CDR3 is TGTGCCAGCAGTTTACGGTCGAACTACAATGAGCAGCTCTTC. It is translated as CASSLRSNYNEQLF.

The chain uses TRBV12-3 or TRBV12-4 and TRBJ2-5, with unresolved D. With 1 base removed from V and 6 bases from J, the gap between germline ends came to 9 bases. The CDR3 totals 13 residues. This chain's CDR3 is CASSLGVAKTQYF. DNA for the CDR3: TGTGCCAGCAGTTTAGGGGTCGCAAAGACCCAGTACTTC.

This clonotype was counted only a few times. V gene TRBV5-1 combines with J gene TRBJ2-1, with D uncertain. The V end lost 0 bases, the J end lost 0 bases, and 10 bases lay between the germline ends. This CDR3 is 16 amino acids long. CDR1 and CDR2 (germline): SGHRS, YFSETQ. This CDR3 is CASSLGHRSSYNEQFF. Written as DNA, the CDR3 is TGCGCCAGCAGCTTGGGGCACCGTAGCTCCTACAATGAGCAGTTCTTC.

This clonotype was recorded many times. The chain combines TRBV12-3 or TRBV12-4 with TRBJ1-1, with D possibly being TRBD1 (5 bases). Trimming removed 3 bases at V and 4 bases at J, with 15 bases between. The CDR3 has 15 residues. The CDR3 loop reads CASSFDLGLGTEAFF. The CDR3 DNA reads TGTGCCAGCAGTTTTGATCTGGGACTCGGCACTGAAGCTTTCTTT.